This T cell receptor beta chain was documented in a study of cytomegalovirus exposure and HLA in healthy donors. The PCR was carried out with 60 Vbeta primers and 13 Jbeta primers. Repertoires were generated with immunoSEQ multiplex PCR, while TCRdb's copy carries only in-frame clones and drops some. The sample has about 130,000 clones, 66% seen once; the top ten hold more than 1.5%. The CDR3 covers 15 residues. CDR1 is KGHSY, CDR2 FQNENV, per germline. V lost 4 bases, J lost 3 bases, and 5 bases stayed unmatched. This clone was counted a few times. The chain employs TRBV16 and TRBJ2-1, with 8 bases aligning to TRBD2. The TCR comes from a human donor in good health. The sequencing sample was made of PBMCs. CDR3 loop: CASSLGLAGYNEQFF. The CDR3 DNA reads TGTGCCAGCAGCCTCGGGCTAGCGGGCTACAATGAGCAGTTCTTC.